A single sample gave rise to the 10 T cell receptor beta chains below, sequenced in a study of T cell responses to AZD1222 COVID-19 vaccine. Produced via immunoSEQ multiplex PCR; TCRdb's table is partial and in-frame only. The table lists some 18,000 clones, 80% to 90% of them singletons, with around 20% in the top ten. The sample here was peripheral blood, taken 28 days after the second AZD1222 dose. These receptors were collected from an adult who received the AZD1222 COVID-19 vaccine.

Written as DNA, the CDR3 is TGTGCCAGCAGCAAGGACAGGGGCTACGAGCAGTACTTC. It is translated as CASSKDRGYEQYF. The gene calls are TRBV2 and TRBJ2-7, with 9 bases matching TRBD1. The CDR3 is 13 amino acids. The germline CDR1 and CDR2 sequences are SNHLY and FYNNEI. V was clipped by 6 bases and J by 3 bases; unmatched bases: 3.

The rearrangement uses TRBV29-1 and TRBJ2-1; D possibly matches TRBD1 or TRBD2 (5 bases each). This CDR3 spans 14 amino acids. The germline V gene encodes CDR1 SQVTM and CDR2 ANQGSEA. V lost 6 bases and J lost 8, with 20 bases in between. The DNA of the CDR3 is TGCAGCGTCTTCCGTGGGACGGTCATTTATGAGCAGTTCTTC. Residues: CSVFRGTVIYEQFF.

This chain uses TRBV24-1 with TRBJ2-7; tentatively, D is TRBD1 (6 bases). V lost 8 bases and J 9 bases, leaving 13 bases between the germline ends. From germline, CDR1 is KGHDR and CDR2 SFDVKD. CDR3 size: 11 residues. The CDR3 loop reads CATISDRPQYF. The CDR3 coding sequence is TGTGCCACCATCTCGGACAGACCGCAGTACTTC.

The chain links TRBV27 to TRBJ2-3; TRBD2 matches at 11 bases. Germline V gene data show CDR1 as MNHEY and CDR2 as SMNVEV (reference sequence). Trimming removed 6 bases from V and 0 bases from J; junction bases left unmatched: 11. This CDR3 region has 18 residues. CDR3 nucleotide sequence: TGTGCCAGCAGCTTCGTAGCGGGGGGGGATATTAGCACAGATACGCAGTATTTT. It codes for CASSFVAGGDISTDTQYF.

This clone was counted once. The gene calls are TRBV15 and TRBJ2-2; tentatively, D is TRBD1 or TRBD2 (6 bases each). Trimming left V 0 bases short and J 9 bases short, with 14 bases between. The germline CDR1 and CDR2 sequences are LNHNV and YYDKDF (reference sequence). CDR3 size: 15 residues. The chain's CDR3 is CATSRDTGAPRELFF. The CDR3 DNA follows: TGTGCCACCAGCAGAGATACGGGGGCGCCCAGGGAGCTGTTTTTT.

The J gene is TRBJ2-2, the V gene TRBV18; D might be TRBD2 (6 bases). The CDR3 spans 15 residues. Germline V gene lookup returns CDR1 KGHSH and CDR2 LQKENI. Trimming took off 5 bases at V and 3 bases at J, with 13 bases between the two ends. CDR3 amino acids: CASSRDSDYTGELFF. The CDR3 nucleotides are TGTGCCAGCTCAAGGGACTCGGACTACACCGGGGAGCTGTTTTTT.

This sequence joins TRBV7-9 and TRBJ1-1; 7 bases agree with TRBD1. V was clipped by 5 bases and J by 3 bases; unmatched bases: 6. CDR1 and CDR2 (germline): SEHNR, FQNEAQ (reference sequence). The CDR3 is 14 amino acids. The CDR3 bases are TGTGCCAGCAGCCCGACAGGGCAGGACACTGAAGCTTTCTTT. This sequence encodes CASSPTGQDTEAFF.

The chain joins TRBV30 to TRBJ1-4; possibly TRBD1 for D (6 bases). This CDR3 contains 14 residues. Trimming took 2 bases from V and 6 from J, leaving 13 bases between them. Germline CDR1 reads GTSNPN; CDR2 reads SVGIG (reference sequence). This chain's CDR3 is CAWSTGQGHEKLFF. In DNA form, the CDR3 reads TGTGCCTGGAGTACAGGGCAGGGCCATGAAAAACTGTTTTTT.

As DNA, the CDR3 is TGTGCCAGCAGTCGGGGGAGGGCGAACACCGGGGAGCTGTTTTTT. Its translation is CASSRGRANTGELFF. The chain uses TRBV27 and TRBJ2-2, with 7 nucleotides matching TRBD2. The CDR3 runs to 15 residues. Germline V gene data show CDR1 as MNHEY and CDR2 as SMNVEV (reference sequence). J lost 0 bases, V lost 5 bases, and 3 bases had no gene match.

The V call is TRBV6-5, the J call TRBJ2-5, with a possible D match to TRBD1 (5 bases). Germline CDR1 and CDR2: MNHEY and SVGAGI. This CDR3 has 13 amino acids. The V end lost 11 bases, the J end lost 4 bases, and 17 bases lay between the germline ends. Written as DNA, the CDR3 is TGTGCCGGAAGCCTCAGGGTTCGAGAGACCCAGTACTTC. As protein: CAGSLRVRETQYF.